Below are 2 T cell receptor beta chains sequenced from a single sample in a study of T cells in Graves' hyperthyroidism and ophthalmopathy. TCR beta CDR3 region amplification was performed from RNA transcripts. HTBI primers were employed in a first-round RT-PCR of the TCR CDR3. TCRdb reprocessed the multiplex PCR reads via MiXCR and lists one record per CDR3 protein. The table records around 720,000 distinct CDR3 sequences, 30% to 40% of them present only once. Sequenced input: blood. The receptors come from a woman aged 40-49 years with Graves' hyperthyroidism.

The chain is built from TRBV20-1 and TRBJ1-2; TRBD1 matches at 7 bases. CDR3 size: 15 residues. The ends lost 7 bases at V and 7 bases at J; junction bases unmatched: 18. In germline, CDR1 is DFQATT, CDR2 SNEGSKA (reference sequence). The CDR3 nucleotides read TGCAGTGTCCGGAAGGGGGCGAGCCGTAGAGGTGGCTACACCTTC. It specifies CSVRKGASRRGGYTF.

At least ten counts were recorded for this clonotype. The J gene is TRBJ1-1, the V gene TRBV10-3; TRBD1 might be the D (5 bases). CDR3 length: 11 amino acids. Germline lookup yields CDR1 ENHRY and CDR2 SYGVKD. V lost 3 bases, J lost 10 bases, and 9 bases lay in between. The CDR3 is CAISDRARAFF. The CDR3 DNA follows: TGTGCCATCAGTGACAGGGCGCGAGCTTTCTTT.